The present TCR beta chain was sequenced within a study of T cells in Graves' hyperthyroidism and ophthalmopathy. Study conclusions and caveats: Researchers report that a 13 V-J model separated ophthalmopathy from stable hyperthyroidism. Blood also contained most expanded thyroid clonotypes above 0.001.

The TCR beta CDR3 regions underwent amplification using RNA transcripts as the source. HTBI primers were used for first-round RT-PCR of the TCR CDR3. TCRdb re-derived calls from the multiplex PCR reads in MiXCR, one entry per CDR3 protein. The sample lists hundreds of thousands of distinct CDR3 sequences, 15% to 19% occurring once. The CDR3 is made up of 13 amino acids. Per germline, CDR1 SGHAT and CDR2 FQNNGV. V was clipped by 2 bases and J by 7 bases, with 11 bases between them. Reasons for excluding patients were uncontrolled infection, other autoimmune disease, pregnancy or lactation. The source of the PBMCs was more than 9.5 ml of fresh peripheral blood. With respect to this clonotype: Its antigen is unknown.

This chain joins TRBV11-2 and TRBJ1-2; a possible D gene is TRBD1 (6 bases). The sample taken for sequencing was blood. This clonotype was obtained from a woman aged 18-29 years with Graves' hyperthyroidism that later progressed to Graves' ophthalmopathy. CDR3 coding DNA: TGTGCCAGCAGCTTAAAAGGGGGATCTGGCTACACCTTC. Translating it yields CASSLKGGSGYTF. The full variable domain, its missing parts supplied by reference TRBV11-2 and TRBJ1-2, is EAGVAQSPRYKIIEKRQSVAFWCNPISGHATLYWYQQILGQGPKLLIQFQNNGVVDDSQLPKDRFSAERLKGVDSTLKIQPAKLEDSAVYLCASSLKGGSGYTFGSGTRLTVV.